This T cell receptor beta chain is from a study of cytomegalovirus exposure and HLA in healthy donors. In regard to this clone: Its antigen is undetermined.

The PCR was carried out with 60 Vbeta primers and 13 Jbeta primers. The table came from immunoSEQ multiplex PCR; TCRdb's copy has only in-frame clones and leaves some out. Altogether approximately 160,000 clones are present, about 71% being singletons, with the ten largest covering 2.8%. J lost 10 bases, V lost 7 bases, and 7 bases had no gene match. Germline-derived CDR1 and CDR2 are MDHEN and SYDVKM. The CDR3 is 13 amino acids. The study's findings and limits: Highly shared sequence variants in one cluster were likely a sequencing artifact. With high specificity and sensitivity, the classifier reportedly diagnosed cytomegalovirus status. The study put 150 to 200 TCR beta chains on its list as cytomegalovirus-associated.

The chain has TRBV28 and TRBJ2-1; 10 bases fit TRBD2. The origin of this receptor is a woman aged 40 to 50 in good health and CMV-seropositive. The specimen sequenced was PBMCs. In DNA, the CDR3 is TGTGCCAGCATCCTAGCGGGAGTAGAGGAGCAGTTCTTC. Protein: CASILAGVEEQFF.